This note documents a single T cell receptor (beta chain) sequence. Antigen: not known. With V trimmed by 4 bases and J by 5 bases, 3 bases remained unmatched. Germline assignment: CDR1 MDHEN and CDR2 SYDVKM. This CDR3 region has 13 residues. These data are taken from a study of relationships among human T cell subsets. TCR alpha and beta CDR3s were amplified from mRNA by semiquantitative ARM-PCR. Tagged nested gene-specific primers were used first, then communal superprimers amplified exponentially. TCRdb fed the multiplex PCR reads into MiXCR, producing one record per CDR3 protein. Of around 15,000 distinct CDR3 sequences in the sample, less than 70% are singletons; the top ten hold about 35%. Subset-specific monoclonal antibody beads were used to isolate T cell subsets. Study outcomes and limitations: A CD4+CD8+ double-positive population could not be excluded by bead sorting. T cell counts were not recorded for two pan T samples. Over 60% of CD8+ cytotoxic sequences came from clones with over 100 reads.

The receptor was isolated from a man aged 35 to 55 in good health. The chain links TRBV28 to TRBJ1-2; 8 nucleotides agree with TRBD1. The source material was total T cells sorted from blood. The CDR3 sequence is CASSWTGWYGYTF. CDR3 nucleotide sequence: TGTGCCAGCAGTTGGACAGGGTGGTATGGCTACACCTTC.